This TCR beta chain originates from a study of breast tumors, draining lymph nodes, adjacent tissues. This clonotype was picked up many times. Its specificity is not known. Trimming removed 2 bases from V and 4 bases from J; junction bases left unmatched: 3. Germline V gene data show CDR1 as MNHNY and CDR2 as SVGAGI (reference sequence). The CDR3 contains 14 residues. TCRdb reprocessed the multiplex PCR reads with MiXCR, giving one entry per CDR3 protein. This repertoire shows roughly 110,000 distinct CDR3 sequences, 30% found once; its top ten account for 5.5% to 7%. Breast cancer patients provided tissue from their axillary draining lymph nodes. Study conclusions and caveats: Tumors had less TCR diversity than lymph nodes, more than nontumor tissue. The lymph node origin of tumor T cells was framed as consistent with a hypothesis, not demonstrated.

J is TRBJ2-7 and V is TRBV6-6, with 9 positions matching TRBD1. This clonotype originated in a female donor with breast cancer. Some clones in this sample may be carry-over from other donors' samples. Sequencing was performed on axillary lymph node tissue. CDR3 amino acids: CASSYPDRGYEQYF. In DNA, the CDR3 is TGTGCCAGCAGTTACCCGGACAGGGGTTACGAGCAGTACTTC.